These 23 T cell receptor beta chains originate from one sample sequenced in a study of OX40 agonist ivuxolimab in advanced cancers. Libraries came from the immunoSEQ multiplex PCR assay. Held by TCRdb, this immuneACCESS table contains in-frame sequences only and omits some clones. Under half of the omission traces to an unresolved V gene where checked; the cause of the rest is unknown. The sample data list 50,000 to 65,000 clones, and around 88% of these were observed just once. The top ten hold about 0.62% of the sample. Sequencing was performed on CD4+ or CD8+ T cells sorted from blood, taken in a trial of the OX40 agonist ivuxolimab. These receptor sequences come from an adult with an advanced solid tumor such as melanoma, head and neck, liver or kidney cancer.

This sequence joins TRBV5-1 and TRBJ1-2, with 7 nucleotides matching TRBD1. Trimming removed 4 bases from V and 3 bases from J; junction bases left unmatched: 15. The germline gives CDR1 SGHRS, CDR2 YFSETQ. The CDR3 is made up of 17 amino acids. The CDR3 is CASSATGTAGADYGYTF. The CDR3 DNA reads as TGCGCCAGCAGCGCAACCGGGACAGCGGGGGCGGACTATGGCTACACCTTC.

The V and J genes are TRBV11-3 and TRBJ2-3; 7 positions match TRBD1. This CDR3 is 15 amino acids long. J gave up 5 bases and V 3 bases, and 8 bases lay outside the gene matches. Germline values: CDR1 SGHNT, CDR2 YENEEA. The CDR3 protein is CASSFSRAGGDTQYF. The CDR3 region has the DNA TGTGCCAGCAGCTTTTCCCGTGCAGGGGGAGATACGCAGTATTTT.

The chain employs TRBV9 and TRBJ2-5; 11 bases line up with TRBD2. The CDR3 is made up of 15 amino acids. Germline loops: CDR1 SGDLS, CDR2 YYNGEE. J was trimmed by 5 bases and V by 0 bases; bases with no gene match: 3. Here the CDR3 reads CASSVGTSGLETQYF. In DNA form, the CDR3 reads TGTGCCAGCAGCGTAGGGACTAGCGGGTTGGAGACCCAGTACTTC.

V usage is TRBV7-2 and J usage is TRBJ2-3, with D unclear. CDR1 is SGHTA, CDR2 FQGNSA, per germline. V was pared by 2 bases and J by 6 bases, with 9 bases between. The CDR3 contains 13 residues. The CDR3 DNA reads as TGTGCCAGCAGCTTAAAGATCGGTGATACGCAGTATTTT. It encodes CASSLKIGDTQYF.

The V and J genes are TRBV2 and TRBJ2-7; no reliable D call. This CDR3 spans 13 amino acids. The germline gives CDR1 SNHLY, CDR2 FYNNEI. Deletions cut 5 bases from V and 2 bases from J, with 10 bases between. CDR3 in amino acids: CASSKESTYEQYF. The CDR3 coding sequence is TGTGCCAGCAGTAAGGAGAGTACCTACGAGCAGTACTTC.

The genes are TRBV4-1 and TRBJ2-7; D is perhaps TRBD2 (6 bases). Trimming took off 7 bases at V and 6 bases at J, with 19 bases between the two ends. Germline lookup yields CDR1 MGHRA and CDR2 YSYEKL. This CDR3 is built from 14 residues. The CDR3: CASTGEVERGEQYF. The CDR3 region has the DNA TGCGCCAGCACCGGGGAGGTGGAGAGGGGCGAGCAGTACTTC.

The chain links TRBV7-3 to TRBJ2-3; 7 bases line up with TRBD1. Germline lookup yields CDR1 SGHTA and CDR2 FQGTGA. With V trimmed by 5 bases and J by 2 bases, 4 bases remained unmatched. The CDR3 is made up of 14 amino acids. The CDR3, as DNA: TGTGCCAGCAGCCGCGGACAGGCCACAGATACGCAGTATTTT. Translated, it gives CASSRGQATDTQYF.

The chain recombines TRBV5-5 with TRBJ1-5; the D is unclear. Germline lookup yields CDR1 SGHKS and CDR2 YYEKEE (reference sequence). The CDR3 is made up of 15 amino acids. Trimming left V 3 bases short and J 3 bases short, with 13 bases between. CDR3 coding DNA: TGTGCCAGCAGCTCTGGGGTTTCATACAATCAGCCCCAGCATTTT. Its translation: CASSSGVSYNQPQHF.

The chain couples TRBV28 to TRBJ2-5; 7 bases fit TRBD1. This CDR3 has 14 amino acids. Germline assignment: CDR1 MDHEN and CDR2 SYDVKM. Trimming at V came to 7 bases and at J to 2 bases, leaving 7 bases not matched to a gene. The CDR3 spells CASTMGDSQETQYF. The CDR3 DNA follows: TGTGCCAGCACCATGGGGGACAGTCAAGAGACCCAGTACTTC.

The genes are TRBV6-1 and TRBJ1-1; D perhaps matches TRBD1 (6 bases). Germline lookup yields CDR1 MNHNS and CDR2 SASEGT. The germline V and J ends were trimmed by 3 bases and 8 bases, with 7 bases remaining between them. The CDR3 is made up of 11 amino acids. The DNA for the CDR3 is TGTGCCAGCAGTGAGACAGGAGAAGCTTTCTTT. Protein sequence: CASSETGEAFF.

The chain recombines TRBV10-3 with TRBJ1-5; a possible D gene is TRBD1 (6 bases). V lost 8 bases and J 5 bases, leaving 13 bases between the germline ends. Germline assignment: CDR1 ENHRY and CDR2 SYGVKD. CDR3 length equals 13 residues. The CDR3 protein is CAIGGGADQPQHF. The CDR3 DNA sequence: TGTGCCATCGGAGGGGGGGCGGATCAGCCCCAGCATTTT.

The CDR3 DNA reads TGTGCCAGCAGTGACCTGGGACTCCGGGGTGCCCCCGGGGAGCTGTTTTTT. Amino acid sequence: CASSDLGLRGAPGELFF. This rearrangement joins TRBV2 to TRBJ2-2, with a weak D call TRBD2 (6 bases). This CDR3 spans 17 amino acids. Germline CDR1 reads SNHLY; CDR2 reads FYNNEI. Between the trimmed V and J ends, which lost 3 bases and 6 bases, there was a span of 20 bases.

This clone was recorded a few times. V gene TRBV7-3 combines with J gene TRBJ1-1; tentatively, D is TRBD1 (5 bases). The V end lost 4 bases, the J end lost 3 bases, and 18 bases lay between the germline ends. CDR3 length: 16 amino acids. The V gene's germline CDR1 is SGHTA and CDR2 FQGTGA. CDR3: CASSSGPGEGDTEAFF. CDR3 nucleotides: TGTGCCAGCAGCTCGGGGCCGGGTGAGGGTGACACTGAAGCTTTCTTT.

The chain carries TRBV7-6 and TRBJ2-1, with D perhaps matching TRBD1 (6 bases). V lost 5 bases to trimming and J lost 10 bases, with 15 bases between them. This CDR3 has 13 residues. CDR1 and CDR2 (germline): SGHVS, FNYEAQ. The CDR3 loop reads CASSPRTDPEQFF. CDR3 nucleotide sequence: TGTGCCAGCAGCCCGAGGACAGACCCCGAGCAGTTCTTC.

The V and J genes are TRBV7-9 and TRBJ2-5; 10 positions match TRBD1. V was clipped by 6 bases and J by 5 bases; unmatched bases: 6. Germline CDR1 and CDR2: SEHNR and FQNEAQ (reference sequence). The CDR3 is 14 residues long. CDR3 bases: TGTGCCAGCAGATTGACAGGGGGCGGGGAGACCCAGTACTTC. Protein: CASRLTGGGETQYF.

The chain links TRBV5-1 to TRBJ2-5, with 14 bases lining up with TRBD2. CDR1 SGHRS and CDR2 YFSETQ come from the germline V gene. J gave up 3 bases and V 1 base, and 2 bases lay outside the gene matches. This CDR3 is 16 amino acids long. The CDR3 sequence: CASSLPGLAGEETQYF. CDR3 coding DNA: TGCGCCAGCAGCTTGCCGGGACTAGCGGGAGAAGAGACCCAGTACTTC. The variable domain in full, with the rest retrieved from reference TRBV5-1 and TRBJ2-5, is KAGVTQTPRYLIKTRGQQVTLSCSPISGHRSVSWYQQTPGQGLQFLFEYFSETQRNKGNFPGRFSGRQFSNSRSEMNVSTLELGDSALYLCASSLPGLAGEETQYFGPGTRLLVL.

The chain joins TRBV10-3 to TRBJ2-7; TRBD1 is a possible D gene (6 bases). This CDR3 region has 13 residues. V dropped 4 bases and J dropped 4 bases, with 11 bases sitting between them. The germline CDR1 and CDR2 sequences are ENHRY and SYGVKD. This CDR3 reads CAISVQGPYEQYF. CDR3 sequence (DNA): TGTGCCATCAGTGTACAGGGACCGTACGAGCAGTACTTC.

The rearrangement uses TRBV20-1 and TRBJ2-3; no definite D call. The CDR3 sequence is 11 residues long. V lost 3 bases to trimming and J lost 4 bases, with 5 bases between them. Germline assignment: CDR1 DFQATT and CDR2 SNEGSKA (reference sequence). In DNA, the CDR3 is TGCAGTGCTAGTAGGGCAGATACGCAGTATTTT. This encodes CSASRADTQYF.

The V and J genes are TRBV6-1 and TRBJ2-2; D could derive from TRBD1 or TRBD2 (6 bases each). The CDR3 covers 14 residues. CDR1 and CDR2 from the germline V gene are MNHNS and SASEGT. Trimming removed 3 bases at V and 3 bases at J, with 8 bases between. The chain's CDR3 is CASSDGGHTGELFF. The CDR3 DNA follows: TGTGCCAGCAGTGATGGGGGGCACACCGGGGAGCTGTTTTTT.

This sequence joins TRBV5-1 and TRBJ2-3, with D tentatively TRBD2 (5 bases). The V gene's germline CDR1 is SGHRS and CDR2 YFSETQ. The length of the CDR3 is 15 residues. Trimming pared 1 base from V and 2 bases from J, leaving 11 bases between. The CDR3 sequence is CASSLSSLATDTQYF. The CDR3 DNA is TGCGCCAGCAGCTTGTCGTCCCTAGCCACAGATACGCAGTATTTT.

This rearrangement joins TRBV29-1 to TRBJ1-2; D is undetermined. Trimming removed 3 bases at V and 5 bases at J, with 10 bases between. The CDR3 extends over 12 amino acids. Per germline, CDR1 SQVTM and CDR2 ANQGSEA. CDR3 region: CSVDRGPYGYTF. In nucleotides, the CDR3 is TGCAGCGTTGACCGAGGACCTTATGGCTACACCTTC.

The chain is built from TRBV4-1 and TRBJ2-5; no definite D call. CDR3 length: 13 amino acids. Germline-derived CDR1 and CDR2 are MGHRA and YSYEKL. V lost 1 base and J 7 bases, leaving 10 bases between the germline ends. The CDR3 protein is CASSQAVTPTQYF. The CDR3 region has the DNA TGCGCCAGCAGCCAAGCCGTCACTCCGACCCAGTACTTC.

The chain joins TRBV19 to TRBJ2-7, with 7 positions matching TRBD1. In germline, CDR1 is LNHDA, CDR2 SQIVND (reference sequence). The CDR3 covers 15 residues. The ends lost 2 bases at V and 3 bases at J; junction bases unmatched: 7. This CDR3 reads CASSIKDGQDYEQYF. The DNA of the CDR3 is TGTGCCAGTAGTATAAAGGACGGACAGGACTACGAGCAGTACTTC.